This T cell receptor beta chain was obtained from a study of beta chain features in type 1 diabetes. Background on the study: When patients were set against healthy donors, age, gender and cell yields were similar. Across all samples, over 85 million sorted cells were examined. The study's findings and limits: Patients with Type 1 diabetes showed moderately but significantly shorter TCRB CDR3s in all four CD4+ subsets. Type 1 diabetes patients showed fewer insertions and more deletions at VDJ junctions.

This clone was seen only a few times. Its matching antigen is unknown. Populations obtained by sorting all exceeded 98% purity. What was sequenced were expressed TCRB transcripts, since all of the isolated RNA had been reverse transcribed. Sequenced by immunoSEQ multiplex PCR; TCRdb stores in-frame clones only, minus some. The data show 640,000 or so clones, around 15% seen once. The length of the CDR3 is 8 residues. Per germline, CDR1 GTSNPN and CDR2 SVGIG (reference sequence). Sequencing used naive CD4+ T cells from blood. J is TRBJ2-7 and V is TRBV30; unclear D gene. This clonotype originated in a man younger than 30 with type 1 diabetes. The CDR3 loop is CASDEQYF. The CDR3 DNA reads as TGTGCGAGTGACGAGCAGTACTTC.